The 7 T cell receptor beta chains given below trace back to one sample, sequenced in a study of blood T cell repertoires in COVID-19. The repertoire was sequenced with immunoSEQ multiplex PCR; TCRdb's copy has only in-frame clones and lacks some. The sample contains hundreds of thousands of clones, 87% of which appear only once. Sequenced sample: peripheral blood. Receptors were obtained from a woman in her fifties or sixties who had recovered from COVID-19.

DNA of the CDR3: TGTGCCAGCAGTTGGACAGCGGGGCAGCCCCAGCATTTT. It is translated as CASSWTAGQPQHF. The chain couples TRBV6-2 or TRBV6-3 to TRBJ1-5; D possibly corresponds to TRBD1 (6 bases). The CDR3 totals 13 residues. V dropped 4 bases and J dropped 7 bases, with 11 bases sitting between them. Germline CDR1 MNHEY, CDR2 SVGEGT.

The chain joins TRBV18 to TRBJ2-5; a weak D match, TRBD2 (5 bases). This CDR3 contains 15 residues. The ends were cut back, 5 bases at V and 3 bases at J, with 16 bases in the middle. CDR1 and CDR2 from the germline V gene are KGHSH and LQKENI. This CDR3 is CASSFRLGVEETQYF. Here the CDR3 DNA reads TGTGCCAGCTCATTCCGGCTGGGAGTAGAAGAGACCCAGTACTTC.

The CDR3 is CASRTTGGHEQYF. CDR3 DNA sequence: TGTGCCAGCAGAACGACAGGGGGGCACGAGCAGTACTTC. This rearrangement joins TRBV27 to TRBJ2-7, with 9 bases aligning to TRBD1. This CDR3 has 13 amino acids. Unmatched junction bases numbered 5, after V lost 6 bases and J lost 5 bases. Germline CDR1 reads MNHEY; CDR2 reads SMNVEV (reference sequence).

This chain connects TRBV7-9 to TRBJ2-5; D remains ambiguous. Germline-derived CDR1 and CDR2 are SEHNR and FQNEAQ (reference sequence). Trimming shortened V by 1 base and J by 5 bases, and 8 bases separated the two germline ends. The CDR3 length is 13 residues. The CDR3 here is CASSLGPYETQYF. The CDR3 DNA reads TGTGCCAGCAGCTTAGGCCCCTATGAGACCCAGTACTTC.

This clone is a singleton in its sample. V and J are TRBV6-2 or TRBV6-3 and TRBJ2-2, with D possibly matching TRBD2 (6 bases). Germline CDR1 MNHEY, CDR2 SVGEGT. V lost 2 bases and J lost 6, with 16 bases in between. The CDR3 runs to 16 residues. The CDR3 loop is CASSYTGRGFAGELFF. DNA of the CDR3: TGTGCCAGCAGTTACACTGGGCGGGGTTTTGCCGGGGAGCTGTTTTTT.

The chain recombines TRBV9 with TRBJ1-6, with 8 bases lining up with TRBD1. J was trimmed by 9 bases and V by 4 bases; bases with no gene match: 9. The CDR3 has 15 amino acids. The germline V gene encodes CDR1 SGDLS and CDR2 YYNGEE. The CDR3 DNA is TGTGCCAGCAGCCTCCAAGGACAGGGCACTTCACCCCTCCACTTT. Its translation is CASSLQGQGTSPLHF. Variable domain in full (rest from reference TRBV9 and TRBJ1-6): DSGVTQTPKHLITATGQRVTLRCSPRSGDLSVYWYQQSLDQGLQFLIQYYNGEERAKGNILERFSAQQFPDLHSELNLSSLELGDSALYFCASSLQGQGTSPLHFGNGTRLTVT.

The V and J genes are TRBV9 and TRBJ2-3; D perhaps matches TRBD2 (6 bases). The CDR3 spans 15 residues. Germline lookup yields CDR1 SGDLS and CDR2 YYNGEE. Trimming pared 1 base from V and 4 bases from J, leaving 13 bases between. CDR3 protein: CASSVQGGTADTQYF. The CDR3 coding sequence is TGTGCCAGCAGCGTACAGGGCGGGACCGCAGATACGCAGTATTTT.